The 16 T cell receptor beta chains below were found in one sample sequenced in a study of blood T cell repertoires in COVID-19. Profiled with immunoSEQ multiplex PCR; TCRdb holds only in-frame clones, not every one. Counted here are roughly 140,000 clones, 80% occurring once; the ten biggest clones make up approximately 12%. The material sequenced was peripheral blood. Receptor source: a man aged 60-69 years with active or convalescent COVID-19.

The genes are TRBV5-1 and TRBJ2-7, with D possibly being TRBD1 (6 bases). The CDR3 extends over 12 amino acids. Between the trimmed V and J ends, which lost 1 base and 9 bases, there was a span of 11 bases. Germline-derived CDR1 and CDR2 are SGHRS and YFSETQ. The CDR3 DNA is TGCGCCAGCAGCTTGCCGACAGGCGTGCAGTACTTC. This gives the protein CASSLPTGVQYF.

V and J are TRBV24-1 and TRBJ2-2; weak D call: TRBD1 (6 bases). V was trimmed by 5 bases and J by 1 base, leaving 13 bases between them. The V gene's germline CDR1 is KGHDR and CDR2 SFDVKD. This CDR3 is built from 16 residues. CDR3 coding DNA: TGTGCCACCAGTGGACTACAGGGATGGAACACCGGGGAGCTGTTTTTT. This codes for CATSGLQGWNTGELFF.

This clone occurred a few times. The chain's CDR3 is CTSSQQGGRAEAFF. In DNA form, the CDR3 reads TGCACCAGCAGCCAGCAGGGTGGTAGAGCTGAAGCTTTCTTT. The rearrangement joins TRBV1 to TRBJ1-1; the table names TRBD1, a call not compared with the DNA. TRBV1 is deemed a pseudogene. The CDR3 length is 14 residues.

This chain joins TRBV29-1 and TRBJ2-5; D call uncertain. V shed 5 bases and J shed 2 bases, with 18 bases lying between them. The CDR3 is made up of 15 amino acids. CDR1 is SQVTM and CDR2 is ANQGSEA in the germline V gene. The CDR3 loop reads CSVYYQRLDQETQYF. The CDR3 bases are TGCAGCGTTTACTATCAGCGACTTGATCAAGAGACCCAGTACTTC.

This sequence joins TRBV12-5 and TRBJ1-1; tentative D call: TRBD1 (6 bases). V was clipped by 6 bases and J by 1 base, with 24 bases between them. The CDR3 is 18 residues long. The germline CDR1 and CDR2 sequences are LGHNT and FRNRAP. The CDR3 sequence is CASGSSWGRGNGNTEAFF. The CDR3 nucleotides are TGTGCTAGTGGCTCCTCCTGGGGCAGGGGTAATGGGAACACTGAAGCTTTCTTT.

V usage is TRBV5-1 and J usage is TRBJ1-2; 7 bases are shared with TRBD1. Germline values: CDR1 SGHRS, CDR2 YFSETQ. This CDR3 region has 14 residues. Trimming at V came to 1 base and at J to 6 bases, leaving 6 bases not matched to a gene. The CDR3 spells CASSLFGQGDGYTF. Here the CDR3 DNA reads TGCGCCAGCAGCTTGTTTGGGCAGGGGGATGGCTACACCTTC.

V gene TRBV3-1 (or the pseudogene TRBV3-2) combines with J gene TRBJ2-3; possibly TRBD1 for D (6 bases). The CDR3 is 16 amino acids. From germline, CDR1 is LGHDT and CDR2 YNNKEL (reference sequence). V was shortened by 7 bases and J by 2 bases, with 19 bases between the two germline ends. The DNA of the CDR3 is TGTGCCAGCACCCTCGTTGCAGGGGAAGACACAGATACGCAGTATTTT. This sequence encodes CASTLVAGEDTDTQYF.

The V gene is TRBV7-2, the J gene TRBJ2-1; D not resolved. Trimming removed 5 bases from V and 4 bases from J, with 18 bases in between. Germline V gene data show CDR1 as SGHTA and CDR2 as FQGNSA. This CDR3 is 16 amino acids long. The CDR3 region is CASSVGNSNAYNEQFF. The CDR3 DNA reads TGTGCCAGCAGCGTCGGAAACAGTAACGCGTACAATGAGCAGTTCTTC.

This chain connects TRBV7-8 to TRBJ2-2; D perhaps matches TRBD1 (5 bases). The germline V and J ends were trimmed by 5 bases and 1 base, with 17 bases remaining between them. CDR3 length: 17 residues. Germline V gene data show CDR1 as SGHVS and CDR2 as FQNEAQ. CDR3 sequence reads: CASSTSLGQGNTGELFF. In DNA form, the CDR3 reads TGTGCCAGCAGCACCTCACTCGGGCAGGGGAACACCGGGGAGCTGTTTTTT.

The chain joins TRBV5-1 to TRBJ1-3, with 7 bases lining up with TRBD1. CDR3 length: 17 amino acids. CDR1 SGHRS and CDR2 YFSETQ come from the germline V gene. With V trimmed by 1 base and J by 2 bases, 9 bases remained unmatched. The CDR3 DNA reads TGCGCCAGCAGCTTGAACCCGGACAGGTCCGCTGGAAACACCATATATTTT. Its translation is CASSLNPDRSAGNTIYF.

The chain has TRBV12-3 or TRBV12-4 and TRBJ2-3; no definite D call. This CDR3 comprises 11 residues. Trimming shortened V by 8 bases and J by 3 bases, and 6 bases separated the two germline ends. In nucleotides, the CDR3 is TGTGCCAGCGCAGGTACAGATACGCAGTATTTT. The encoded protein is CASAGTDTQYF.

The chain uses TRBV10-1 and TRBJ2-7, with TRBD2 matching over 7 bases. Per germline, CDR1 WNHNN and CDR2 SYGVQD (reference sequence). V dropped 8 bases and J dropped 0; count of bases not matched to a gene: 4. The CDR3 runs to 13 residues. The CDR3 nucleotides are TGCGCCAGCCCCTGGGGGGGCTCCTACGAGCAGTACTTC. Protein product: CASPWGGSYEQYF.

The rearrangement links TRBV12-3 or TRBV12-4 to TRBJ1-2; D ambiguous. The CDR3 runs to 11 residues. V lost 5 bases and J lost 7, with 8 bases in between. As DNA, the CDR3 is TGTGCCAGCAGTCAGGCGACTGGCTACACCTTC. This sequence encodes CASSQATGYTF.

The chain links TRBV5-8 to TRBJ2-7; D perhaps matches TRBD2 (6 bases). CDR1 and CDR2 (germline): SGHTS, YDEGEE. The V gene lost 5 bases and the J gene lost 3 bases, with 12 bases spanning the gap. The CDR3 has 13 amino acids. The CDR3 loop reads CASRLATHYEQYF. The CDR3 DNA follows: TGTGCCAGCAGGCTAGCGACCCACTACGAGCAGTACTTC. Filled out from reference TRBV5-8 and TRBJ2-7, the complete variable domain reads EAGVTQSPTHLIKTRGQQATLRCSPISGHTSVYWYQQALGLGLQFLLWYDEGEERNRGNFPPRFSGRQFPNYSSELNVNALELEDSALYLCASRLATHYEQYFGPGTRLTVT.

The CDR3 region is CASSQTGGYEQYF. Written as DNA, the CDR3 is TGTGCCAGCAGTCAAACAGGGGGCTACGAGCAGTACTTC. This rearrangement joins TRBV7-3 to TRBJ2-7; 8 nucleotides match TRBD1. The CDR3 consists of 13 residues. CDR1 SGHTA and CDR2 FQGTGA come from the germline V gene. After removal of 6 bases from V and 3 bases from J, the junction contained 4 bases not matched to a gene.

The J gene is TRBJ2-7, the V gene TRBV5-5; TRBD2 might be the D (5 bases). Trimming took off 2 bases at V and 7 bases at J, with 16 bases between the two ends. This CDR3 has 14 residues. Germline assignment: CDR1 SGHKS and CDR2 YYEKEE (reference sequence). CDR3 coding DNA: TGTGCCAGCAGCTTAGACTACTTTCGTGAAGAGCAGTACTTC. Translation gives CASSLDYFREEQYF.